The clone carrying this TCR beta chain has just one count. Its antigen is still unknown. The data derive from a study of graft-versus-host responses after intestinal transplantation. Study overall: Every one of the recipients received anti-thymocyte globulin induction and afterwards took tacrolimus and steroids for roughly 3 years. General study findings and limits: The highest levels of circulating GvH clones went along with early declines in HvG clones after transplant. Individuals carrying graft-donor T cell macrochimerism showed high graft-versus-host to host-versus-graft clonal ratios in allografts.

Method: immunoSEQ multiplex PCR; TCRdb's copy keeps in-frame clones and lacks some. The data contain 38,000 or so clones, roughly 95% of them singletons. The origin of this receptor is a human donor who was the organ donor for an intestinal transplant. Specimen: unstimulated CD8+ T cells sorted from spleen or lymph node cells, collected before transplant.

The CDR3 DNA sequence: TGTGCCAGCAGTTCAATAGACAGGGTAATAAACGAAGCTTTCTTT. Translated, it gives CASSSIDRVINEAFF. The rearrangement uses TRBV6-5 and TRBJ1-1; 7 nucleotides match TRBD1. This CDR3 has 15 residues. V lost 4 bases to trimming and J lost 8 bases; unmatched junction nucleotides: 13. Looked up from germline, CDR1 is MNHEY and CDR2 is SVGAGI.